The 31 T cell receptor delta chains below were found in one sample sequenced in a study of γδ T cells in repeated Plasmodium falciparum infection. TCRdb called clones anew from the multiplex PCR reads with CATT. The sample includes 50,000 to 60,000 delta-chain clones, 1.9% of them seen just once. Flow sorting of PBMC yielded separate Vgamma9/Vdelta2+ and Vdelta2-negative gammadelta T cell populations for bulk repertoire analysis. Sequences were obtained from gamma-delta T cells from blood. The receptors come from a pool of human donors (malaria-infected and uninfected, not separated).

This clone was seen repeatedly, ten times or more. The mismatch at residue 16 between this DNA's translation and the TCRdb protein of a much larger clone likely reflects a read error; the protein shown is translated from the DNA. The V and J genes are TRDV1 and TRDJ1, with 7 bases that match TRDD3. TCRdb carries no J gene annotation; the J gene was assigned here by matching the DNA with germline. This CDR3 region has 19 residues. The germline V gene encodes CDR1 TSWWSYY and CDR2 QGS. The CDR3 reads CALGEHIYVRWGRVDRLIF. CDR3 in DNA: TGTGCTCTTGGGGAACACATCTACGTGAGGTGGGGGAGAGTCGATAGACTCATCTTT.

This clone was observed a few times. TCRdb lists the protein of a much larger clone for this DNA, which differs at residue 23, so this is likely a read error; the protein given here is translated from the DNA itself. V is TRDV1 and J is TRDJ1, with TRDD3 identical over 11 bases. The J gene is absent in TCRdb and was assigned here via DNA matching to germline. With V trimmed by 1 base and J by 9 bases, 40 bases remained unmatched. The CDR3 has 26 residues. CDR1 is TSWWSYY and CDR2 is QGS in the germline V gene. The CDR3 loop reads CALGEPRRIPYWGIIGIGGPRHELIF. The DNA for the CDR3 is TGTGCTCTTGGGGAACCTAGACGCATCCCGTACTGGGGGATAATCGGGATCGGGGGGCCTCGTCATGAACTCATCTTT.

About this clone: This likely stems from a read error, as it lies one base from a far larger clone. Other DNA sequences from this sample encode an identical CDR3 as well. The gene calls are TRDV3 and TRDJ1, with 7 bases that match TRDD2. TCRdb does not report a J gene; here it was assigned by matching the DNA to germline references. The germline V gene has CDR1 TVYSNPD and CDR2 GDNSRS (reference sequence). CDR3 size: 23 residues. Germline trimming cut 2 bases from V and 0 bases from J; bases unmatched to any gene: 33. DNA for the CDR3: TGTGCCTTTCCCATTCCTACGATTTCGGCGAAGCATAGATACCGCATGTACACCGATAAACTCATCTTT. Protein: CAFPIPTISAKHRYRMYTDKLIF.

In this sample, this clone turned up a few times. The TCRdb record carries a much larger clone's protein, which differs from this DNA's translation at residue 9; a read error is the likely cause, and the protein listed here is the DNA translation. The CDR3: CACDSLSTEGYTDKLIF. The DNA for the CDR3 is TGTGCCTGTGACTCCCTCAGTACTGAGGGATACACCGATAAACTCATCTTT. The rearrangement links TRDV2 to TRDJ1, with D perhaps TRDD3 (5 bases). Since TCRdb gives no J gene, matching the DNA to germline was used here to assign it. This CDR3 spans 17 amino acids. Trimming cost V 3 bases and J 0 bases, with 19 bases left between them. Per germline, CDR1 GEAIGNYY and CDR2 EKD.

Remarks on this clone: A far larger clone is one nucleotide away, so this likely arose from a read error. Other DNA sequences within the sample encode an identical CDR3. The chain has TRAV38-2/DV8 and TRDJ1, with D possibly matching TRDD3 (6 bases). TCRdb records no J gene; here it was assigned by comparing the DNA to germline. Germline CDR1 is TSESDYY and CDR2 is QEAYKQQN. V lost 4 bases, J lost 0 bases, and 16 bases lay in between. This CDR3 has 16 residues. The CDR3 DNA reads as TGTGCTTATAGGGCCAGTCGATACGGGTACACCGATAAACTCATCTTT. It specifies CAYRASRYGYTDKLIF.

With respect to this clone: This likely reflects a read error, since a far larger clone is one base away. The same CDR3 also results from other DNA sequences found in this sample. The V gene reported is TRDV1; the J gene is uncalled; TRDD3 was called by the table and not checked on the DNA. Per the germline V gene, CDR1 is TSWWSYY and CDR2 is QGS. CDR3 length: 15 residues. CDR3 DNA: TGTGCTCTTGGGGAATCGTACTGGGACACCGATAAACTCATCTTC. Its translation is CALGESYWDTDKLIF.

This clone was counted only a few times. The TCRdb protein, from a much larger clone, departs from this DNA's translation at residue 4, likely by read error; the protein shown derives from the DNA. The CDR3 loop reads CACVTVAPIRDTRRGDKLIF. DNA for the CDR3: TGTGCCTGTGTCACAGTCGCTCCAATCCGCGATACAAGGCGCGGCGATAAACTCATCTTT. V gene TRDV2 combines with J gene TRDJ1; a weak D match, TRDD3 (5 bases). The J gene is absent in TCRdb and was assigned here via DNA matching to germline. Germline loops: CDR1 GEAIGNYY, CDR2 EKD. The length of the CDR3 is 20 residues. Trimming removed 5 bases from V and 4 bases from J, with 34 bases in between.

This clone has a count of ten or more. The J gene is TRDJ1, the V gene TRDV1; 8 bases fit TRDD3. V dropped 0 bases and J dropped 0; count of bases not matched to a gene: 30. The CDR3 is made up of 25 amino acids. Germline assignment: CDR1 TSWWSYY and CDR2 QGS. In nucleotides, the CDR3 is TGTGCTCTTGGGGAACTAAAGAGGCTCCTCTCCCCACCGTACTGGGGGGCCCCCTACACCGATAAACTCATCTTT. This encodes CALGELKRLLSPPYWGAPYTDKLIF.

This clone was detected a few times. TCRdb shows a much larger clone's protein in place of this DNA's translation, and the two differ at residue 11, likely through a read error; the protein shown is translated from the DNA. No J gene was assigned, while the V gene was called as TRDV1; the tabulated D call, TRDD3, remains unverified against the DNA. The CDR3 totals 13 residues. Germline loops: CDR1 TSWWSYY, CDR2 QGS. CDR3 bases: TGTGCTCTTGGGGAACTCTACGTGGGTAAACACATCTTT. Encoded protein: CALGELYVGKHIF.

This clone was found many times. A read error likely explains why the TCRdb protein, taken from a much larger clone, differs from this DNA's translation at residue 6; the protein shown is translated from the DNA. The chain has TRDV1 and TRDJ1, with 9 nucleotides matching TRDD2. As TCRdb names no J gene, one was assigned here on the basis of a DNA match to germline. Unmatched junction bases numbered 24, after V lost 4 bases and J lost 0 bases. This CDR3 contains 22 residues. The germline V gene encodes CDR1 TSWWSYY and CDR2 QGS. The CDR3: CALGGLAFLRNWGWRYTDKLIF. CDR3 DNA: TGTGCTCTTGGGGGTCTCGCCTTCCTACGAAACTGGGGATGGAGGTACACCGATAAACTCATCTTT.

At least ten counts were recorded for this clone. This likely reflects a read error, since a far larger clone is one base away. Additional DNA sequences in this sample encode the identical CDR3. V and J are TRDV1 and TRDJ1, with a weak D call TRDD3 (6 bases). This CDR3 is built from 17 residues. CDR1 is TSWWSYY and CDR2 is QGS in the germline V gene. V shed 5 bases and J shed 2 bases, with 21 bases lying between them. CDR3 in amino acids: CALGPPGDLPYTDKLIF. The CDR3 DNA follows: TGTGCTCTTGGGCCCCCGGGGGACCTACCGTATACCGATAAACTCATCTTT.

This clone was observed a handful of times. A read error may be the cause here, since a much bigger clone is one base away. The chain is built from TRDV1 and TRDJ1; D unclear. Here the J gene came from matching the DNA to germline, since TCRdb omits it. V shed 1 base and J shed 0 bases, with 18 bases lying between them. This CDR3 spans 18 amino acids. The germline CDR1 and CDR2 sequences are TSWWSYY and QGS. The CDR3 DNA reads as TGTGCTCTTGGGGAACGCCAATGGATTGGAGGGTACACCGATAAACTCATCTTT. Amino acid sequence: CALGERQWIGGYTDKLIF.

Note on this clone: This likely stems from a read error, as it lies one base from a far larger clone. Other DNA sequences in this specimen translate into the identical CDR3. The CDR3 sequence: CALGDLGIPSYFAGGPPYTDKLIF. The CDR3 DNA reads as TGTGCTCTTGGGGACCTTGGGATTCCATCCTATTTCGCTGGGGGACCTCCTTACACCGATAAACTCATCTTT. V and J are TRDV1 and TRDJ1; 8 nucleotides match TRDD3. The J gene, left out of TCRdb, was set here by checking the DNA against germline. V trimming: 3 bases; J trimming: 0 bases; junction bases outside the gene matches: 30. Germline CDR1 is TSWWSYY and CDR2 is QGS. This CDR3 region has 24 residues.

This clone has ten or more counts. The protein recorded in TCRdb matches a much larger clone and deviates from this DNA's translation at residue 14, suggesting a read error; the protein here is obtained by translating the DNA. CDR3 sequence reads: CAFTPVLGDTEMTGKLIF. The CDR3 DNA reads TGTGCCTTTACCCCAGTACTGGGGGATACGGAGATGACCGGTAAACTCATCTTT. The chain recombines TRDV3 with TRDJ1; 13 bases align to TRDD3. The J gene comes from matching the DNA to germline here; TCRdb lacks it. The CDR3 spans 18 residues. CDR1 is TVYSNPD and CDR2 is GDNSRS in the germline V gene (reference sequence).

This clone was counted between two and nine times. TCRdb has a much larger clone's protein, which differs at residue 6 from the translation of this DNA, likely because of a read error; what is shown is the protein translated from the DNA. This chain joins TRDV1 and TRDJ1; TRDD3 matches at 13 bases. The J gene, missing from TCRdb, was assigned here through DNA to germline matching. From germline, CDR1 is TSWWSYY and CDR2 QGS. The CDR3 spans 26 residues. With V trimmed by 4 bases and J by 1 base, 33 bases remained unmatched. CDR3 protein: CALGALRLLFYITGGYELSSTDKLIF. In nucleotides, the CDR3 is TGTGCTCTTGGGGCGCTTCGCCTTCTTTTCTATATTACTGGGGGATACGAGTTAAGTAGCACCGATAAACTCATCTTT.

As regards this clone: A far larger clone lies a single base away; this is likely a read error. The sample carries other DNA sequences with the same CDR3. The chain is built from TRDV1 and TRDJ1, with 12 bases that match TRDD3. No J segment appears in TCRdb, so it was assigned here by matching the sequence to germline. Germline V lookup: CDR1 TSWWSYY, CDR2 QGS. The CDR3 is 21 residues long. Trimming at V came to 5 bases and at J to 2 bases, leaving 21 bases not matched to a gene. CDR3 DNA: TGTGCTCTTGGGCATATCCAGCCCTACTGGGGGATACAGGGCATGACCGATAAACTCATCTTT. Protein sequence: CALGHIQPYWGIQGMTDKLIF.

This clone was detected a few times. TCRdb assigns this DNA the protein of a much larger clone, which departs from its translation at residue 17; this likely reflects a read error, and the protein shown comes from translating the DNA. J is TRDJ1 and V is TRDV1, with D perhaps TRDD3 (8 bases). No J gene was available from TCRdb, and it was assigned here by a germline match of the DNA. The CDR3 consists of 24 residues. The germline gives CDR1 TSWWSYY, CDR2 QGS. V was trimmed by 4 bases and J by 0 bases, leaving 39 bases between them. CDR3 protein: CALGAPLPFLQGWGTVRYTDKLIF. The CDR3 coding sequence is TGTGCTCTTGGGGCCCCACTACCCTTCCTCCAGGGCTGGGGGACCGTCAGGTACACCGATAAACTCATCTTT.

In this sample, this clone turned up many times. TCRdb and the translated DNA give different amino acids at residue 14; the protein presented here is the one translated from the DNA. This chain connects TRDV1 to TRDJ1; 12 positions match TRDD3. The CDR3 is 20 residues long. J gave up 3 bases and V 2 bases, and 16 bases lay outside the gene matches. Germline V gene lookup returns CDR1 TSWWSYY and CDR2 QGS. CDR3 in DNA: TGTGCTCTTGGGGAAGGTCTACCGTACTGGGGGATACCGCACGCCGATAAACTCATCTTT. Encoded protein: CALGEGLPYWGIPHADKLIF.

This clone was observed at least ten times. The protein in TCRdb stems from a much larger clone and differs at residue 11 from this DNA's translation, likely a read error; here the protein is translated from the DNA. This chain joins TRDV3 and TRDJ1; TRDD3 matches at 8 bases. TCRdb gives no J gene; it was assigned here by matching the DNA to germline. Germline V CDR1 and CDR2: TVYSNPD, GDNSRS (reference sequence). The V and J ends lost 1 base and 0 bases, in that order; junction bases with no gene match: 25. The length of the CDR3 is 21 residues. Written as DNA, the CDR3 is TGTGCCTTTATCCACCCTACGCACTGGGGGGTAACGACGATTTACACCGATAAACTCATCTTT. Its translation is CAFIHPTHWGVTTIYTDKLIF.

This clone has a handful of counts. TCRdb's listed protein matches a much larger clone and diverges from this DNA's translation at residue 12, likely through a read error; the protein shown comes from the DNA. V is TRDV2 and J is TRDJ3, with TRDD3 identical over 10 bases. TCRdb carries no J gene annotation; the J gene was assigned here by matching the DNA with germline. This CDR3 is 21 amino acids long. The germline CDR1 and CDR2 sequences are GEAIGNYY and EKD. The trim removed 0 bases at V and 0 bases at J, leaving 10 bases unmatched. This CDR3 is CACDTVKLGDIGSWDTRQMFF. CDR3 sequence (DNA): TGTGCCTGTGACACCGTAAAGCTGGGGGATATTGGCTCCTGGGACACCCGACAGATGTTTTTC.

This clone was observed many times. The chain employs TRDV1 and TRDJ1, with D possibly matching TRDD3 (6 bases). Assignment of the J gene here rests on matching the DNA to germline, because TCRdb gives none. The V end lost 1 base, the J end lost 5 bases, and 29 bases lay between the germline ends. This CDR3 is built from 20 residues. Germline values: CDR1 TSWWSYY, CDR2 QGS. The CDR3 nucleotides read TGTGCTCTTGGGGAACCCGCACCCCTTTTTCTCCTGGGGAACAGGGATAAACTCATCTTT. Translating it yields CALGEPAPLFLLGNRDKLIF.

This clone was seen a handful of times. It is likely a read error: a sequence one base away is far more abundant. This sample also contains other DNA sequences that code for the same CDR3. The chain recombines TRDV2 with TRDJ1, with 7 bases matching TRDD3. The J gene, left out of TCRdb, was set here by checking the DNA against germline. V was pared by 3 bases and J by 0 bases, with 12 bases of the junction left unmatched. The V gene's germline CDR1 is GEAIGNYY and CDR2 EKD. The CDR3 consists of 17 residues. This CDR3 reads CACDSLLGDKNTDKLIF. The CDR3 DNA reads as TGTGCCTGTGACTCCTTACTAGGGGATAAGAACACCGATAAACTCATCTTT.

This clone was observed a handful of times. The protein recorded in TCRdb matches a much larger clone and deviates from this DNA's translation at residue 17, suggesting a read error; the protein here is obtained by translating the DNA. The J gene is TRDJ1, the V gene TRDV1, with 10 bases fitting TRDD3. TCRdb records no J gene; here it was assigned by comparing the DNA to germline. V was clipped by 2 bases and J by 7 bases; unmatched bases: 25. The CDR3 runs 21 residues. Germline-derived CDR1 and CDR2 are TSWWSYY and QGS. CDR3 residues: CALGERVQYWGIRFRGGKLIF. In nucleotides, the CDR3 is TGTGCTCTTGGGGAAAGGGTCCAGTACTGGGGGATCCGATTTAGAGGCGGTAAACTCATCTTT.

This clone appeared many times. A far more abundant clone sits one base away, making this likely a read error. This sample also contains other DNA sequences that code for the same CDR3. The chain couples TRDV3 to TRDJ1; TRDD2 agrees at 8 bases. Per the germline V gene, CDR1 is TVYSNPD and CDR2 is GDNSRS (reference sequence). The CDR3 runs to 16 residues. CDR3 sequence reads: CAFRFLLGLYTDKLIF. The DNA of the CDR3 is TGTGCCTTTCGCTTCCTACTAGGACTGTACACCGACAAACTCATCTTT.

This clone was seen a few times. A far larger clone is one nucleotide away, so this likely arose from a read error. The sample carries other DNA sequences with the same CDR3. The rearrangement links TRDV3 to TRDJ1; perhaps TRDD2 as D (6 bases). TCRdb offers no J gene call, so here the DNA was matched to germline to obtain one. The CDR3 covers 16 residues. The germline V gene encodes CDR1 TVYSNPD and CDR2 GDNSRS (reference sequence). The ends were cut back, 2 bases at V and 0 bases at J, with 19 bases in the middle. The chain's CDR3 is CAFRFLLGLYTDKLIF. DNA for the CDR3: TGTGCCTTTCGCTTCCTTCTAGGACTGTACACCGATAAACTCATCTTT.

A word on this clone: The protein TCRdb lists belongs to a much larger clone and differs from this DNA's translation at residue 16, which points to a read error; the protein shown is made from the DNA. No J gene was named, though the V gene is TRDV1; the table's TRDD3 call for D was not verified on the DNA. This CDR3 spans 17 amino acids. Germline lookup yields CDR1 TSWWSYY and CDR2 QGS. CDR3 in DNA: TGTGCTCTTGGGGAAGAGTACTGGGGGATTTCCACCGATAAACTCACCTTT. Protein sequence: CALGEEYWGISTDKLTF.

This clone was recorded a few times. The translation of this DNA and the TCRdb protein of a much larger clone differ at residue 17, probably owing to a read error; the protein shown here is translated from the DNA. This sequence joins TRDV3 and TRDJ1; TRDD3 aligns across 7 bases. TCRdb leaves out the J gene; it was filled in here by matching the DNA to germline. This CDR3 is 21 amino acids long. CDR1 and CDR2 from the germline V gene are TVYSNPD and GDNSRS (reference sequence). The CDR3: CAFSFIETAYIFWGDTGKLIF. DNA of the CDR3: TGTGCCTTTAGCTTTATAGAGACGGCCTACATCTTCTGGGGGGACACCGGTAAACTCATCTTT.

This clone has just a few counts. A read error likely explains why the TCRdb protein, taken from a much larger clone, differs from this DNA's translation at residue 7; the protein shown is translated from the DNA. The genes are TRDV2 and TRDJ1; D perhaps matches TRDD3 (6 bases). As TCRdb names no J gene, one was assigned here on the basis of a DNA match to germline. CDR1 is GEAIGNYY and CDR2 is EKD in the germline V gene. The CDR3 extends over 12 amino acids. Trimming pared 4 bases from V and 2 bases from J, leaving 7 bases between. The CDR3 protein is CACEGYTDKLIF. The CDR3 bases are TGTGCCTGTGAGGGATATACCGATAAACTCATCTTT.

Turning to this clone: TCRdb has a much larger clone's protein, which differs at residue 20 from the translation of this DNA, likely because of a read error; what is shown is the protein translated from the DNA. The J gene has no call, while the V gene is TRDV1; whether TRDD3, the table's D call, matches the DNA was not checked. The length of the CDR3 is 22 residues. CDR1 is TSWWSYY, CDR2 QGS, per germline. The CDR3 DNA reads TGTGCTCTTGGGGACAGGCGGATGCCTCGGTACTGGGGGATACCGTACACCGATAAACCCATCTTT. Residues: CALGDRRMPRYWGIPYTDKPIF.

A word on this clone: The protein given by TCRdb reflects a much larger clone and differs at residue 8 from this DNA's translation, likely from a read error; the protein shown is the DNA's translation. V usage is TRDV3 and J usage is TRDJ1; no firm D call. The J gene, not given by TCRdb, was assigned here from a germline match of the nucleotide sequence. Trimming stripped 1 base from V and 0 bases from J, with 18 bases between. The CDR3 runs 16 residues. Germline CDR1 TVYSNPD, CDR2 GDNSRS (reference sequence). CDR3 amino acids: CAFNPPCSPDTDKLIF. The CDR3 bases are TGTGCCTTTAACCCGCCCTGCAGCCCAGACACCGATAAACTCATCTTT.

In its sample, this clone was seen many times. The chain carries TRDV2 and TRDJ1; TRDD3 agrees at 10 bases. Here the J gene was assigned by germline matching of the DNA, as TCRdb has none. Germline V gene lookup returns CDR1 GEAIGNYY and CDR2 EKD. With V trimmed by 0 bases and J by 4 bases, 13 bases remained unmatched. The CDR3 runs 18 residues. CDR3 coding DNA: TGTGCCTGTGACACCCTTATCCGGACTGGGGGATTGGGCGATAAACTCATCTTT. Residues: CACDTLIRTGGLGDKLIF.